The rows below give T cell receptor beta chains drawn from one sample of a study of blood T cells in healthy people across ages. TCRdb re-derived calls from the 5' RACE reads in MiXCR, one entry per CDR3 protein. The table lists 650,000 to 700,000 distinct CDR3 sequences, roughly half of them singletons, with roughly 14% in the top ten. The source material was blood. These receptors came from a woman aged 80 or older in good health. Both conserved end residues are trimmed from each CDR3. The D gene is left open where the match is weak. Clone sizes are given selectively: once, few, many, or a class where the clone is expanded.

>.|TRBV30|.|TRBJ1-6
AWSVLRTEVYNSPLH
>many|TRBV12-3/TRBV12-4|TRBD2|TRBJ2-3
ASSWGGMSDTQY
>.|TRBV29-1|.|TRBJ2-5
SVVGGETQY
>.|TRBV20-1|TRBD1|TRBJ1-2
SATRQGPGYT
>.|TRBV29-1|TRBD1|TRBJ1-2
SGKTGDYGYT
>.|TRBV5-1|.|.
ASSLAERATGKNIQY
>many|TRBV4-1|TRBD2|TRBJ2-1
ASSPAGTSGSREQF
>.|TRBV6-6|.|TRBJ2-2
ASSTGGDTGELF
>once|TRBV15|.|TRBJ2-5
ATSRDYSETQY
>.|TRBV29-1|.|TRBJ2-7
SASPGTFSYEQY
>few|TRBV6-6|TRBD2|TRBJ2-3
ASSSGAGPGTDTQY
>.|TRBV25-1|.|TRBJ2-1
ASSIAGAPNEQF
>.|TRBV3-1|TRBD2|TRBJ2-3
ASSQALAGVDTQY
>.|TRBV5-1|TRBD1|TRBJ2-1
ASSFGTASEQF
>.|TRBV5-1|.|TRBJ2-3
VSSLEGSTDTQY
>.|TRBV15|.|TRBJ2-3
ATSRDVSDTQY
>many|TRBV11-2|TRBD2|TRBJ2-1
ASSPSSGGAVEQF
>.|TRBV2|TRBD2|TRBJ2-1
ASSVLPSGIEEQF